This T cell receptor beta chain was observed in a study of OX40 agonist ivuxolimab in advanced cancers. The repertoire was sequenced with immunoSEQ multiplex PCR; TCRdb's copy has only in-frame clones and lacks some. The table has fewer than 80,000 clones, approximately 80% seen once. The CDR3 contains 17 residues. Unmatched junction bases numbered 14, after V lost 6 bases and J lost 4 bases. Germline V gene lookup returns CDR1 LNHDA and CDR2 SQIVND (reference sequence). The source material was CD4+ or CD8+ T cells sorted from blood, sampled in a trial of the OX40 agonist ivuxolimab. V gene TRBV19 combines with J gene TRBJ2-1; 8 positions agree with TRBD1. This sequence was found in an adult with an advanced solid tumor such as melanoma, head and neck, liver or kidney cancer. DNA for the CDR3: TGTGCCAGTAGACAAATATCACTAGGGACAGGATACAATGAGCAGTTCTTC. It encodes CASRQISLGTGYNEQFF.